Listed below are T cell receptor beta chains from one sample, sequenced in a study of radiotherapy plus CTLA-4 blockade in lung cancer. Libraries were prepared by immunoSEQ multiplex PCR; TCRdb keeps only in-frame clonotypes and omits some of them. Among about 53,000 clones listed, 84% were seen once. The starting material was peripheral blood, obtained from a patient treated with radiotherapy plus ipilimumab. Receptor source: a human donor with non-small cell lung cancer whose response to radiotherapy plus ipilimumab could not be evaluated. Both conserved end residues are trimmed from each CDR3. Some rows mark clone size as missing; the rest say once, few, many or name a class of expanded clone.

TRBJ2-2 TRBV7-2 . ASSLDSNTGELF
TRBJ1-2 TRBV4-2 . ASSQRNTPNYGYT
TRBJ1-5 TRBV18 . ASSPGTADQPQH
TRBJ2-7 TRBV19 . ASSIGPGSSSYEQY
TRBJ2-3 TRBV5-4 . ASSARGRADTQY
TRBJ1-2 TRBV28 . ASSPQGNYGYT
TRBJ2-1 TRBV6-1 . ASSTGLSSYNEQF
TRBJ1-2 TRBV29-1 . SVVYGGGDYGYT
TRBJ1-3 TRBV30 few AWSLGTVAVNTIY
TRBJ1-5 TRBV4-2 . ASSQDSGQGYQPQH
TRBJ1-4 TRBV5-4 . ASSLDRDSYQKLF
TRBJ2-7 TRBV7-8 . ASSLGDYEQY
TRBJ2-7 TRBV6-6 . ATRTGGSYEQY
TRBJ2-3 TRBV7-2 . ASSFLGGTDTQY
TRBJ2-3 TRBV25-1 few ASSELLQLAGGPDTQY
TRBJ1-1 TRBV6-1 . ASSEPGGNRTEAF
TRBJ1-2 TRBV7-9 . ASSSFRQGVPFYT
TRBJ2-1 TRBV5-1 . ASSSSGTSDYNEQF